The entry that follows covers one T cell receptor (beta chain) sequence. CDR1 is SQVTM, CDR2 ANQGSEA, per germline. This CDR3 comprises 12 residues. Deletions cut 4 bases from V and 0 bases from J, with 6 bases between. The record originates from a study of CD8 T cells in Susac syndrome. Random hexamers primed reverse transcription of roughly 0.5 to 1 ug RNA. It was immunoSEQ multiplex PCR that amplified TCR beta CDR3 across 54 Vbeta and 13 Jbeta. MiXCR, run by TCRdb on the immunoSEQ multiplex PCR reads, gives a single entry per CDR3 protein. The sample yields under 95,000 distinct CDR3 sequences, about 95% seen once.

The receptor's source is a human donor with Susac syndrome. The sample taken for sequencing was CD4+ T cells from PBMCs. The chain is built from TRBV29-1 and TRBJ1-1; D unclear. In DNA, the CDR3 is TGCAGCGTTGGCTCCATGAACACTGAAGCTTTCTTT. Its translation: CSVGSMNTEAFF.